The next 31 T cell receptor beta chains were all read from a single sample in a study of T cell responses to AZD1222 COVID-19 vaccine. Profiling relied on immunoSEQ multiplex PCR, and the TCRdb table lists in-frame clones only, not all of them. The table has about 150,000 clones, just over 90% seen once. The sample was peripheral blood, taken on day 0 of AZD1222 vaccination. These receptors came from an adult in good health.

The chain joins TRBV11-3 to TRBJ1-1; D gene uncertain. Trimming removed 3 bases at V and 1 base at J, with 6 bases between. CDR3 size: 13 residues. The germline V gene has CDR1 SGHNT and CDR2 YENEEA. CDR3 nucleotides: TGTGCCAGCAGCTTTGAAAGGAACACTGAAGCTTTCTTT. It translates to CASSFERNTEAFF.

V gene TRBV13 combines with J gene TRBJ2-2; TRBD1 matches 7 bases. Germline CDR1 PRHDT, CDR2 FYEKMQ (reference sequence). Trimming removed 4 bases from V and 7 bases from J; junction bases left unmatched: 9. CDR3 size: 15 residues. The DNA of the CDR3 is TGTGCCAGCAGCTCCCTAGGGGGCGAAGGCGGGGAGCTGTTTTTT. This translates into CASSSLGGEGGELFF.

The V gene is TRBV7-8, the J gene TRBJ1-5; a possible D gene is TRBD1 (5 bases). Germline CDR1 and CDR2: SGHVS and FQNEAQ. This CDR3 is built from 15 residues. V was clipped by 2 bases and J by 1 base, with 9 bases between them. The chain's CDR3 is CASSLLGGSNQPQHF. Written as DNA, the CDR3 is TGTGCCAGCAGCTTATTGGGGGGAAGCAATCAGCCCCAGCATTTT.

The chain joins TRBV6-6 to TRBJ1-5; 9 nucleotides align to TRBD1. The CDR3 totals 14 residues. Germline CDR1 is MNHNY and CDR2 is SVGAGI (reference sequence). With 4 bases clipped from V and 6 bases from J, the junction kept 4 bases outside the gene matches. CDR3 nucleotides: TGTGCCAGCAGTTCAGGACAGGGGCGTCAGCCCCAGCATTTT. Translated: CASSSGQGRQPQHF.

CDR3 in amino acids: CASTSGTGSTEAFF. In DNA, the CDR3 is TGCGCCAGCACCTCCGGGACAGGGAGCACTGAAGCTTTCTTT. The chain has TRBV5-1 and TRBJ1-1; 9 positions match TRBD1. The V gene end was trimmed by 6 bases and the J gene end by 4 bases; junction bases not matched to a gene: 7. The V gene's germline CDR1 is SGHRS and CDR2 YFSETQ. CDR3 length: 14 amino acids.

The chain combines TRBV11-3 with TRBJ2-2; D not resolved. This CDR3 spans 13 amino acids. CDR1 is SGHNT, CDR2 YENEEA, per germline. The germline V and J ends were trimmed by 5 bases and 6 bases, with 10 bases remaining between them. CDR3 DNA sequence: TGTGCCAGCAGCCTCAAAAGCCCCGGGGAGCTGTTTTTT. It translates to CASSLKSPGELFF.

The CDR3 spells CASSLGSGNTIYF. The CDR3 DNA is TGTGCCAGCAGCTTGGGGTCTGGAAACACCATATATTTT. This chain uses TRBV5-8 with TRBJ1-3, with unresolved D. The V end lost 0 bases, the J end lost 1 base, and 2 bases lay between the germline ends. The CDR3 contains 13 residues. Germline CDR1 is SGHTS and CDR2 is YDEGEE.

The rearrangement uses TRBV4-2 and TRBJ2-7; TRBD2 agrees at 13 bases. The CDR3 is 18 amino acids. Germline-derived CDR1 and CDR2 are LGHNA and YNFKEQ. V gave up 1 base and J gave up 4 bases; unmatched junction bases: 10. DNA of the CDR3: TGTGCCAGCAGCCAAGGGTGGGTTACTAGCGGGGGGGCTTACGAGCAGTACTTC. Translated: CASSQGWVTSGGAYEQYF.

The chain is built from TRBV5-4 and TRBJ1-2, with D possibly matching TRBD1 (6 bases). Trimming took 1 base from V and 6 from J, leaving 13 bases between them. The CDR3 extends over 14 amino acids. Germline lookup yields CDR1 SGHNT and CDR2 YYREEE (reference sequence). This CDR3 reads CASSLSQGWDGYTF. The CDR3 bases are TGTGCCAGCAGCTTGTCTCAGGGGTGGGATGGCTACACCTTC.

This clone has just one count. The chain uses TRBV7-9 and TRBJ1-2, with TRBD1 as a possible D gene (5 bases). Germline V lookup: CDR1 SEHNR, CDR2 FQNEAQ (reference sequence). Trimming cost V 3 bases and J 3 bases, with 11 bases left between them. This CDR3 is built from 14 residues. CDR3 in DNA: TGTGCCAGCAGCTTGCAGGGAGGAGACTATGGCTACACCTTC. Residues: CASSLQGGDYGYTF.

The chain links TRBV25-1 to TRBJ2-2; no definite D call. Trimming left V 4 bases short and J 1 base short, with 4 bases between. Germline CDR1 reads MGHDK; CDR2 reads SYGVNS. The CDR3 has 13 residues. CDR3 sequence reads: CASSAGNTGELFF. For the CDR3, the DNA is TGTGCCAGCAGTGCCGGGAACACCGGGGAGCTGTTTTTT.

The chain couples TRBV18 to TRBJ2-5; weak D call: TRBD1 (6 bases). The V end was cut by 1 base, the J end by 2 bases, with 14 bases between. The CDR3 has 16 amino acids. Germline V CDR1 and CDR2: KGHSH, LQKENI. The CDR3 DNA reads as TGTGCCAGCTCACCACGACGCGCTCAGGGGCAAGAGACCCAGTACTTC. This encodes CASSPRRAQGQETQYF.

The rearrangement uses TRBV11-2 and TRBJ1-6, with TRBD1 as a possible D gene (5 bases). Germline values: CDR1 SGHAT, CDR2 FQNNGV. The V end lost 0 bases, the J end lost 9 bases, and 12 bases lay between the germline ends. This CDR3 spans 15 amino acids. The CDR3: CASSLDRVISSPLHF. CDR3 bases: TGTGCCAGCAGCTTAGACAGGGTCATCAGTTCACCCCTCCACTTT.

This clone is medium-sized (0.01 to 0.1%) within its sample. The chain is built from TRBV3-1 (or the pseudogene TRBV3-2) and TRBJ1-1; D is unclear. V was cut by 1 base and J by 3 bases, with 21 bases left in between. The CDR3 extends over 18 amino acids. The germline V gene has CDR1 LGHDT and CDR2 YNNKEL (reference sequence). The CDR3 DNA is TGTGCCAGCAGCCAAGCGATTGGACCTCAACGCATGGACACTGAAGCTTTCTTT. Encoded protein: CASSQAIGPQRMDTEAFF.

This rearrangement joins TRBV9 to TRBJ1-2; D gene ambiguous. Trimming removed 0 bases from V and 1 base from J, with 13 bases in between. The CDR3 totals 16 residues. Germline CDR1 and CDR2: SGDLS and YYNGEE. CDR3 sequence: CASSVDDRPLNYGYTF. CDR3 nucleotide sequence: TGTGCCAGCAGCGTAGATGACCGTCCGCTTAACTATGGCTACACCTTC.

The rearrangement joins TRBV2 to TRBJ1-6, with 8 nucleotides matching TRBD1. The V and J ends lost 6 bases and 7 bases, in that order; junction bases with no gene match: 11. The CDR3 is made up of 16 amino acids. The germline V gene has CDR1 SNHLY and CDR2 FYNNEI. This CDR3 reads CASSLTGGEGNSPLHF. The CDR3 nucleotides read TGTGCCAGCAGCCTCACAGGGGGGGAAGGGAATTCACCCCTCCACTTT.

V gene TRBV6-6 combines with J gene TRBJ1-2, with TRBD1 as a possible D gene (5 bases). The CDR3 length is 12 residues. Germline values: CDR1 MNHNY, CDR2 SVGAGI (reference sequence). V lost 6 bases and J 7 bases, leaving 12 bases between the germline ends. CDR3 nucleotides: TGTGCCAGCAGCCTACGGGGGACTGGCTACACCTTC. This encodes CASSLRGTGYTF.

CDR3 protein: CASSFIRGETEAFF. As DNA, the CDR3 is TGTGCCAGCAGCTTCATCAGGGGTGAAACTGAAGCTTTCTTT. The V gene is TRBV11-2, the J gene TRBJ1-1; D perhaps matches TRBD1 (6 bases). CDR1 and CDR2 from the germline V gene are SGHAT and FQNNGV. The CDR3 is 14 residues long. The ends were cut back, 3 bases at V and 5 bases at J, with 13 bases in the middle.

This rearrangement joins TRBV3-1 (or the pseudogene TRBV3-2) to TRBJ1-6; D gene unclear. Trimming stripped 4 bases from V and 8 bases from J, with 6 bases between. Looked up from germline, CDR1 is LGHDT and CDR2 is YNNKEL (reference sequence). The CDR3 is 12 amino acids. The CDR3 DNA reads TGTGCCAGCAGCCCCTCGGATTCACCCCTCCACTTT. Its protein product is CASSPSDSPLHF.

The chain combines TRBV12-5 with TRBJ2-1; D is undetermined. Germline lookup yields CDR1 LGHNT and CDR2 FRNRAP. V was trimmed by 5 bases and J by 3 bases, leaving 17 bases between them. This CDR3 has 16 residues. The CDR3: CASGPLAVSLYNEQFF. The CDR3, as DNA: TGTGCTAGTGGTCCCCTTGCTGTTAGTCTCTACAATGAGCAGTTCTTC.

The chain's CDR3 is CASSPEGDGTQYF. As DNA, the CDR3 is TGCGCCAGCAGCCCCGAAGGGGATGGGACCCAGTACTTC. The chain couples TRBV5-1 to TRBJ2-5; D may be TRBD1 (5 bases). The CDR3 runs 13 residues. Trimming pared 4 bases from V and 7 bases from J, leaving 14 bases between. From germline, CDR1 is SGHRS and CDR2 YFSETQ.

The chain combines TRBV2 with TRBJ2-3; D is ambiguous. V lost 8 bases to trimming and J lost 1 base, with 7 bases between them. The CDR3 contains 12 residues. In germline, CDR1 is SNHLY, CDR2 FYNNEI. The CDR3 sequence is CASGKRTDTQYF. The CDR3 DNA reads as TGTGCCAGCGGCAAACGCACAGATACGCAGTATTTT.

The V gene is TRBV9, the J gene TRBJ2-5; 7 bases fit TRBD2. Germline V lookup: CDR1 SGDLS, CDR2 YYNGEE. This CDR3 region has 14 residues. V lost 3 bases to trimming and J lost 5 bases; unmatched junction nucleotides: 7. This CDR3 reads CASSASGKRETQYF. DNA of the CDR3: TGTGCCAGCAGCGCGAGCGGGAAGCGGGAGACCCAGTACTTC.

CDR3 nucleotide sequence: TGTGCCAGCAGTACTGACAGGGTGGGCAATCAGCCCCAGCATTTT. It translates to CASSTDRVGNQPQHF. The V gene is TRBV6-5, the J gene TRBJ1-5; 7 bases fit TRBD1. V gave up 5 bases and J gave up 2 bases; unmatched junction bases: 6. Looked up from germline, CDR1 is MNHEY and CDR2 is SVGAGI. The CDR3 is 15 residues long.

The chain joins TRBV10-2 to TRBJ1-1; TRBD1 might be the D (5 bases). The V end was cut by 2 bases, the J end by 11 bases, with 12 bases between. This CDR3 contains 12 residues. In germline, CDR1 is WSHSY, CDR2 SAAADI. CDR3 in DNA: TGCGCCAGCAGTGAGAGAAGGGGTCAGGCTTTCTTT. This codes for CASSERRGQAFF.

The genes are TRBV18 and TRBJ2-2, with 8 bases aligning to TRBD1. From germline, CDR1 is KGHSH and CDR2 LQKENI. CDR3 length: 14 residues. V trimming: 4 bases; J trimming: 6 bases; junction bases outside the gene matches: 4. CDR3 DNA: TGTGCCAGCTCACGGACAGGGCTGGCCGGGGAGCTGTTTTTT. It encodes CASSRTGLAGELFF.

The CDR3 DNA reads as TGTGCCAGCTTACTTGGAACCTCTGGAAACACCATATATTTT. Translated: CASLLGTSGNTIYF. J is TRBJ1-3 and V is TRBV18; D call uncertain. Germline CDR1 KGHSH, CDR2 LQKENI. The CDR3 has 14 residues. Trimming removed 7 bases from V and 0 bases from J, with 10 bases in between.

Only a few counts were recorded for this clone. CDR3 sequence (DNA): TGTGCCAGTCGTAGCGTCCGGGACAGGTACACCGGGGAGCTGTTTTTT. Translated, it gives CASRSVRDRYTGELFF. J is TRBJ2-2 and V is TRBV2, with 8 bases lining up with TRBD1. V was pared by 9 bases and J by 3 bases, with 12 bases of the junction left unmatched. The CDR3 extends over 16 amino acids. Per the germline V gene, CDR1 is SNHLY and CDR2 is FYNNEI.

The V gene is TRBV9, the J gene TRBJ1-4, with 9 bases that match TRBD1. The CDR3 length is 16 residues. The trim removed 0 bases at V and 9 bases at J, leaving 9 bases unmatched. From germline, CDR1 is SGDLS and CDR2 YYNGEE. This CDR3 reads CASSVAIGTGRQKLFF. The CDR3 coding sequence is TGTGCCAGCAGCGTAGCTATCGGGACAGGGAGGCAAAAACTGTTTTTT.

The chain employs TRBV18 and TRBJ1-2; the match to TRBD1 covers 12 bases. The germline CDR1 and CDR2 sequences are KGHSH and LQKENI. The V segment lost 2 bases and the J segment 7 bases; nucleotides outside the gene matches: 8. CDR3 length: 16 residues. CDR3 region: CASSPERDRGLRGYTF. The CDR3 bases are TGTGCCAGCTCACCAGAGCGGGACAGGGGGCTTCGTGGCTACACCTTC. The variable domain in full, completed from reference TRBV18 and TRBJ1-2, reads NAGVMQNPRHLVRRRGQEARLRCSPMKGHSHVYWYRQLPEEGLKFMVYLQKENIIDESGMPKERFSAEFPKEGPSILRIQQVVRGDSAAYFCASSPERDRGLRGYTFGSGTRLTVV.

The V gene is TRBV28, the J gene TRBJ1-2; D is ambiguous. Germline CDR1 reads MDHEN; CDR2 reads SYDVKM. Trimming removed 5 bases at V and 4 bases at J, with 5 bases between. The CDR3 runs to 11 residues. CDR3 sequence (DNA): TGTGCCAGCAGTACCACCTATGGCTACACCTTC. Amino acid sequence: CASSTTYGYTF.